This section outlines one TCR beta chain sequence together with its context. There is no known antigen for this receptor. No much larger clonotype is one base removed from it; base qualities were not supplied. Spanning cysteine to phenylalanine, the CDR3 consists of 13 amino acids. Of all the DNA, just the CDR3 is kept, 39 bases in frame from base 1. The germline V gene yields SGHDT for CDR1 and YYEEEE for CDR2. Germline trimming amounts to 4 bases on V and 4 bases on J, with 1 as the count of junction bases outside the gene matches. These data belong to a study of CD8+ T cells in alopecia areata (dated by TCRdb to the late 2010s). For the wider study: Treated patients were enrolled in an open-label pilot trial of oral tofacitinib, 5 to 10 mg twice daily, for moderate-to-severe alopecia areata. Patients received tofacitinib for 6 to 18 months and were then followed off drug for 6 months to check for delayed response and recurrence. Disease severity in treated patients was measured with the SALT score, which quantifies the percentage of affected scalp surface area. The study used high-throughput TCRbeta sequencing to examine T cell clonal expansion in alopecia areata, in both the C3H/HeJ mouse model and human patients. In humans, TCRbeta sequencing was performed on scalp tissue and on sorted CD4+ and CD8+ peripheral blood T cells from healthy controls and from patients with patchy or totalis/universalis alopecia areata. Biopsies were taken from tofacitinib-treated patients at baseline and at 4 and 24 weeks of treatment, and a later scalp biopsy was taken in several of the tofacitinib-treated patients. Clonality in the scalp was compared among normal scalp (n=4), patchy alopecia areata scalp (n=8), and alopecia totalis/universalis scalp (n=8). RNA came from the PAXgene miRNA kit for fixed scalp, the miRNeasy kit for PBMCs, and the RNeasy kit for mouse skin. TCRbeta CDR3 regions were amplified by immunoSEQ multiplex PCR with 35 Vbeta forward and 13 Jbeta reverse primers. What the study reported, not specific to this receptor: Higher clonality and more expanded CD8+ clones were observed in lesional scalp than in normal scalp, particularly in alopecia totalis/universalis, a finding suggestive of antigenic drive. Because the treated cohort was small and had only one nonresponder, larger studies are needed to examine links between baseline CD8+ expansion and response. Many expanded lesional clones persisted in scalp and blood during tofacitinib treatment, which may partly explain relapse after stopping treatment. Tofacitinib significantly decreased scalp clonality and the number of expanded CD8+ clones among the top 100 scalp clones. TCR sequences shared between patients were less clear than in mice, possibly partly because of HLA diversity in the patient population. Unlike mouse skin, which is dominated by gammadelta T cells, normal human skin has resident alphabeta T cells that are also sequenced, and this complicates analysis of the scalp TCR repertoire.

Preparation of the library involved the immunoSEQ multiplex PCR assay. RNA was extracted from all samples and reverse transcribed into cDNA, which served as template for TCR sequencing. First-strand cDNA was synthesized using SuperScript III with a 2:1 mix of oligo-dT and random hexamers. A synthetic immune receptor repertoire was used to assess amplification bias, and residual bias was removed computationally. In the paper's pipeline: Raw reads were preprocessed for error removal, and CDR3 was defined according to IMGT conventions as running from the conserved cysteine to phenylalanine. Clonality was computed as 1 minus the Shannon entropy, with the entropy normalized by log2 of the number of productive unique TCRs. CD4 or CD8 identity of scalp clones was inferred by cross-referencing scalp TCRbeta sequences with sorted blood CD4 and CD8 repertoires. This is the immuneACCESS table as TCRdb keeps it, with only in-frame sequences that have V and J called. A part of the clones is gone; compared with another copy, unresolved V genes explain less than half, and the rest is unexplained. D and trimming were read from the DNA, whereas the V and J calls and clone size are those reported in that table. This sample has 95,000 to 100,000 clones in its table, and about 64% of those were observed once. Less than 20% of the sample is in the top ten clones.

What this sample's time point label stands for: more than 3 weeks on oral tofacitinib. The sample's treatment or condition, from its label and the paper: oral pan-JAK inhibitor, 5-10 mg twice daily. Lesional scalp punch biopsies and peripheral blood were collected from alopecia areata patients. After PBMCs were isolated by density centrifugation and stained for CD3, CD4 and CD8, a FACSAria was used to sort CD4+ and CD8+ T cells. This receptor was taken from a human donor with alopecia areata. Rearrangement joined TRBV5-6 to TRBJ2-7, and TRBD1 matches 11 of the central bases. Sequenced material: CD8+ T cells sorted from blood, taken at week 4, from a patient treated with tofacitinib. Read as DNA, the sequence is TGTGCCAGCAGCGGGACAGGGGGATACGAGCAGTACTTC. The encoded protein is CASSGTGGYEQYF.